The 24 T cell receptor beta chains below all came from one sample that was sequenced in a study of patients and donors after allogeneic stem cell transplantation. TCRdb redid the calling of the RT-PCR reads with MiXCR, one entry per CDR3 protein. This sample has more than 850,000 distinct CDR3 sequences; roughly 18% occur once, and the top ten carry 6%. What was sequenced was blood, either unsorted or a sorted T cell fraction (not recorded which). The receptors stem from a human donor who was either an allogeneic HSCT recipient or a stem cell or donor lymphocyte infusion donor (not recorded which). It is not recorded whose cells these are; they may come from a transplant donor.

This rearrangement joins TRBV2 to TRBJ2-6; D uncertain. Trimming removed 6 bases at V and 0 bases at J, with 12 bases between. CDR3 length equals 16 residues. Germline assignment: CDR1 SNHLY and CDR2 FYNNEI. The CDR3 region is CASSAIRASGANVLTF. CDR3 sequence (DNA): TGTGCCAGCAGCGCAATTCGTGCCTCTGGGGCCAACGTCCTGACTTTC.

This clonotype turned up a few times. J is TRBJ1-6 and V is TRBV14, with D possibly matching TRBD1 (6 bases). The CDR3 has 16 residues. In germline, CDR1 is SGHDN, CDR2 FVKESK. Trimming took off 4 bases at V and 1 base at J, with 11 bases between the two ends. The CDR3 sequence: CASSPNRESYNSPLHF. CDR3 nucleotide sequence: TGTGCCAGCAGCCCCAACAGGGAGTCCTATAATTCACCCCTCCACTTT.

The CDR3 here is CASRRPLGTGELFF. The CDR3 DNA is TGCGCCAGCCGCCGGCCCTTGGGGACCGGGGAGCTGTTTTTT. The V and J genes are TRBV4-1 and TRBJ2-2; D gene unclear. CDR1 and CDR2 from the germline V gene are MGHRA and YSYEKL. Trimming left V 8 bases short and J 5 bases short, with 15 bases between. The CDR3 has 14 residues.

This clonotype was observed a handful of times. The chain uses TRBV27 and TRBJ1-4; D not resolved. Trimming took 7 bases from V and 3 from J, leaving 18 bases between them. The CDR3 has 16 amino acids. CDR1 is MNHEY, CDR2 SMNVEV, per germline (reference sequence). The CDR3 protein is CASTTMLSRANEKLFF. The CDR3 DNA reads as TGTGCCAGCACTACCATGCTCTCTAGGGCTAATGAAAAACTGTTTTTT.

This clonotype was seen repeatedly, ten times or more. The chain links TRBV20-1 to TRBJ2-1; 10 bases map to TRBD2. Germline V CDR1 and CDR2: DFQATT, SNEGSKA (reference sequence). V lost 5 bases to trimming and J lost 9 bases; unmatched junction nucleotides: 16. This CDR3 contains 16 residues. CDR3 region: CSAPGLAAQGFGEQFF. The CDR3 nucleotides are TGCAGTGCTCCCGGACTAGCGGCCCAGGGATTTGGTGAGCAGTTCTTC.

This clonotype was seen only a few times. The DNA for the CDR3 is TGCAGCGTAACTCAGGTCGCTGGTGGCTACACCTTC. Protein: CSVTQVAGGYTF. This sequence joins TRBV29-1 and TRBJ1-2, with no clear D. The CDR3 consists of 12 residues. V lost 6 bases, J lost 7 bases, and 15 bases lay in between. Germline-derived CDR1 and CDR2 are SQVTM and ANQGSEA.

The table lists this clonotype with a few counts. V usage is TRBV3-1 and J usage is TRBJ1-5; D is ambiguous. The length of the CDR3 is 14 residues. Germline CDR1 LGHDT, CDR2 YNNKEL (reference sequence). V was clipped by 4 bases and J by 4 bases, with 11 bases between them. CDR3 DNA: TGTGCCAGCAGCCCCCGTCACCGTAATCAGCCCCAGCATTTT. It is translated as CASSPRHRNQPQHF. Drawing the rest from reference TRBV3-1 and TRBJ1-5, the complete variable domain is DTAVSQTPKYLVTQMGNDKSIKCEQNLGHDTMYWYKQDSKKFLKIMFSYNNKELIINETVPNRFSPKSPDKAHLNLHINSLELGDSAVYFCASSPRHRNQPQHFGDGTRLSIL.

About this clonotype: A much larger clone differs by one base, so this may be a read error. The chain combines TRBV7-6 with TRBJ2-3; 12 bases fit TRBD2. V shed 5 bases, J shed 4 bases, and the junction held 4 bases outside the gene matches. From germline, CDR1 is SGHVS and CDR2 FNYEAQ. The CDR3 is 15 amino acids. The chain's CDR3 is CASSMTSGSPDTQYF. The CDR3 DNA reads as TGTGCCAGCAGCATGACTAGCGGGAGCCCAGATACGCAGTATTTT.

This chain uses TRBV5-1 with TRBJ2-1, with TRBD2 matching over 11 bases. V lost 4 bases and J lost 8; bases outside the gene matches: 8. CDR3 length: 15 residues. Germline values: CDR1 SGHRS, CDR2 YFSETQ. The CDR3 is CASSELAGGSDEQFF. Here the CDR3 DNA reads TGCGCCAGCAGCGAGCTAGCGGGAGGATCCGATGAGCAGTTCTTC. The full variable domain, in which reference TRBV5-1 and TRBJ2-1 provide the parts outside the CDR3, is KAGVTQTPRYLIKTRGQQVTLSCSPISGHRSVSWYQQTPGQGLQFLFEYFSETQRNKGNFPGRFSGRQFSNSRSEMNVSTLELGDSALYLCASSELAGGSDEQFFGPGTRLTVL.

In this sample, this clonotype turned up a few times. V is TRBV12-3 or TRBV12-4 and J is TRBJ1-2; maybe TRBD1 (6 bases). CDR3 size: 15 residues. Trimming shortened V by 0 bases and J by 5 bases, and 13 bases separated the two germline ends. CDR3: CASSLAARGLYGYTF. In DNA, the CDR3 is TGTGCCAGCAGTTTAGCGGCCAGGGGCTTATATGGCTACACCTTC.

The DNA of the CDR3 is TGCAGCGTGGCATCCGGGACTTCCTACACAGATACGCAGTATTTT. Its protein is CSVASGTSYTDTQYF. This chain links TRBV29-1 with TRBJ2-3; D is possibly TRBD2 (6 bases). Trimming removed 6 bases from V and 2 bases from J, with 18 bases in between. Germline V gives CDR1 SQVTM, CDR2 ANQGSEA. The CDR3 consists of 15 residues.

CDR3 coding DNA: TGTGCCAGCAGCGAACGGCCCATTACAGGGAGCAATCAGCCCCAGCATTTT. It is translated as CASSERPITGSNQPQHF. J is TRBJ1-5 and V is TRBV12-3 or TRBV12-4; TRBD1 might be the D (6 bases). The CDR3 runs to 17 residues. V was clipped by 6 bases and J by 1 base, with 19 bases between them.

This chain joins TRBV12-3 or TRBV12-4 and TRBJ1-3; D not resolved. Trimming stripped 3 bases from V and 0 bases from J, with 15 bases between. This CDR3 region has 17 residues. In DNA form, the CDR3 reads TGTGCCAGCAGTTTTAAGAATAGGGCTATCTCTGGAAACACCATATATTTT. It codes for CASSFKNRAISGNTIYF.

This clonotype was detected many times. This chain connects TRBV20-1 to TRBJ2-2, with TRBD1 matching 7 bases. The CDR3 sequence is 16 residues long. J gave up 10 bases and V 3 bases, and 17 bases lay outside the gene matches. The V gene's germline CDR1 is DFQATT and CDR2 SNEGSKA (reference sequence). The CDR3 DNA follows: TGCAGTGCTAGTCCTCGGACAGGTTCGAGATATACGGAGCTGTTTTTT. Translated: CSASPRTGSRYTELFF.

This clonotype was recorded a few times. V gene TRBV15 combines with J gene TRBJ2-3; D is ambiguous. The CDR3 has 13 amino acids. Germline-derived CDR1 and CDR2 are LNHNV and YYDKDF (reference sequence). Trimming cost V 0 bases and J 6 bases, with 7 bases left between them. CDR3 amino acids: CATSRDGPDTQYF. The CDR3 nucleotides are TGTGCCACCAGCAGAGACGGGCCCGATACGCAGTATTTT.

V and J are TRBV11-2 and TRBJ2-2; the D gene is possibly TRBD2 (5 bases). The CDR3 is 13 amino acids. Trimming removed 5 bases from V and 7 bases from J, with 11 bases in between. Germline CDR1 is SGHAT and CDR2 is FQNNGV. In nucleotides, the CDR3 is TGTGCCAGCAGCATTAGCGTCAGCGGGGAGCTGTTTTTT. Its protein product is CASSISVSGELFF.

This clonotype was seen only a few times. The CDR3 coding sequence is TGTGCCAGCAGCTTAGGGCTAGCGGGGGGCCGCTCCTACAATGAGCAGTTCTTC. It codes for CASSLGLAGGRSYNEQFF. This chain links TRBV7-6 with TRBJ2-1; 11 bases match TRBD2. The ends lost 1 base at V and 0 bases at J; junction bases unmatched: 5. Per the germline V gene, CDR1 is SGHVS and CDR2 is FNYEAQ. The CDR3 loop spans 18 amino acids. The whole variable domain, remainder taken from reference TRBV7-6 and TRBJ2-1, is GAGVSQSPRYKVTKRGQDVALRCDPISGHVSLYWYRQALGQGPEFLTYFNYEAQQDKSGLPNDRFSAERPEGSISTLTIQRTEQRDSAMYRCASSLGLAGGRSYNEQFFGPGTRLTVL.

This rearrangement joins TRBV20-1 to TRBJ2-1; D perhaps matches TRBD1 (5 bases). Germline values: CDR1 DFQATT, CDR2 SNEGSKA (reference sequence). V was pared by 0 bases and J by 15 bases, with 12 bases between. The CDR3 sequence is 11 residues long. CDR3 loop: CSAREDRRGFF. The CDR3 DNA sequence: TGCAGTGCTAGAGAGGACCGAAGGGGGTTCTTC.

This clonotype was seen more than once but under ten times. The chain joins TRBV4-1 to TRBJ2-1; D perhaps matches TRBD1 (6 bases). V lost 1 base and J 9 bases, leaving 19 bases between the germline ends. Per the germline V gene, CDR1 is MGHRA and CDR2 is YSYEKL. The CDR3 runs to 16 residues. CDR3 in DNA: TGCGCCAGCAGCCAAGCCCCTTACGAAACAGGGACTGAGCAGTTCTTC. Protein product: CASSQAPYETGTEQFF.

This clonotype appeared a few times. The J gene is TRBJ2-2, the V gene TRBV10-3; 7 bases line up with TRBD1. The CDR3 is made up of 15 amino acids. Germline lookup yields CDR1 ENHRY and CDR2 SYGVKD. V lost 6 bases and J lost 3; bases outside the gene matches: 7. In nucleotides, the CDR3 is TGTGCCATCAGCCGAGACAGGGAGCACACCGGGGAGCTGTTTTTT. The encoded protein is CAISRDREHTGELFF.

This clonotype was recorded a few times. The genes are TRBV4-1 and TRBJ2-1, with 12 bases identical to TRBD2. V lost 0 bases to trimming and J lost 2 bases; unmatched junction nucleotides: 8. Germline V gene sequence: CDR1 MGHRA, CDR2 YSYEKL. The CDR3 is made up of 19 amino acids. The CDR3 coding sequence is TGCGCCAGCAGCCAAGATCGGGCTAGCGGGAGGGGAACCTACAATGAGCAGTTCTTC. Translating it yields CASSQDRASGRGTYNEQFF.

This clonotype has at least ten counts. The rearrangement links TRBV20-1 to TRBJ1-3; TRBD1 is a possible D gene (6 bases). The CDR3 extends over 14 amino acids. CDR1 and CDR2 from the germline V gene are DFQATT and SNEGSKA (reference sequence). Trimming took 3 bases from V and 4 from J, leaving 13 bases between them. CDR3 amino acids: CSASPSGAGNTIYF. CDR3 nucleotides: TGCAGTGCTAGCCCCTCGGGGGCCGGAAACACCATATATTTT.

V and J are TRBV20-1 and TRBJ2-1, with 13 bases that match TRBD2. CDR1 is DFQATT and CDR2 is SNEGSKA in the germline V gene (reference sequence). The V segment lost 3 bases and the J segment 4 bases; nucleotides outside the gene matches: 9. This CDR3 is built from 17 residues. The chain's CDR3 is CSARFAGLAGVYNEQFF. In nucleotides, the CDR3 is TGCAGTGCTAGGTTTGCAGGACTAGCGGGGGTGTACAATGAGCAGTTCTTC.

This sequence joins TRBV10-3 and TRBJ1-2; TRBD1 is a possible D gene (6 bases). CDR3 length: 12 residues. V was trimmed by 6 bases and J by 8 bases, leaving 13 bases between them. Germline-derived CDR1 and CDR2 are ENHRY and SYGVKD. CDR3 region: CAISRTEKGYTF. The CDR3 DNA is TGTGCCATCAGCCGGACAGAAAAGGGCTACACCTTC.